These 11 T cell receptor beta chains came from one sample sequenced in a study of molecular identifiers for immune sequencing clone quantification (dated by TCRdb to 2017 to 2018). The library was generated by PCR. Sequencing was performed on an Illumina HiSeq 4000. The public reads were reanalyzed by TCRdb: fastp trimming at Q25, MiXCR alignment, in-frame beta chains only. Identical CDR3 protein sequences are pooled into one entry, listed with their most common genes and DNA. The sample contains tens of thousands of distinct CDR3 sequences, roughly a fifth of them found a single time. The biggest ten clones account for 0.85% to 1.2% of the sample. The sample comprised naive CD8+ T cells from blood, with Jurkat cell RNA spiked in. The cell subset or site label here, explained by the study, means: FACS-sorted CD8+CD4-CCR7+CD45RA+ naive T cells. Every receptor here comes from a human donor in good health. Some libraries in this study had Jurkat cell RNA spiked in.

This clonotype showed up many times. The J gene is TRBJ2-7, the V gene TRBV7-9, with D perhaps TRBD1 (6 bases). CDR1 and CDR2 from the germline V gene are SEHNR and FQNEAQ (reference sequence). Trimming left V 5 bases short and J 0 bases short, with 14 bases between. The CDR3 extends over 15 amino acids. CDR3 region: CASSTGTRSSYEQYF. DNA for the CDR3: TGTGCCAGCAGCACCGGGACAAGGAGCTCCTACGAGCAGTACTTC. The whole variable domain, filled in from reference TRBV7-9 and TRBJ2-7, reads DTGVSQNPRHKITKRGQNVTFRCDPISEHNRLYWYRQTLGQGPEFLTYFQNEAQLEKSRLLSDRFSAERPKGSFSTLEIQRTEQGDSAMYLCASSTGTRSSYEQYFGPGTRLTVT.

As for this clonotype: A clone one base away is much larger, so this may be a read error. V gene TRBV30 combines with J gene TRBJ2-3; maybe TRBD2 (5 bases). The CDR3 length is 17 residues. V shed 1 base and J shed 2 bases, with 19 bases lying between them. The V gene's germline CDR1 is GTSNPN and CDR2 SVGIG (reference sequence). In DNA, the CDR3 is TGTGCCTGGAGTGGGGAGCCCATCGAAGTTTCCACAGATACGCAGTATTTT. Amino acid sequence: CAWSGEPIEVSTDTQYF. Together with reference TRBV30 and TRBJ2-3, the CDR3 gives the full variable domain: SQTIHQWPATLVQPVGSPLSLECTVEGTSNPNLYWYRQAAGRGLQLLFYSVGIGQISSEVPQNLSASRPQDRQFILSSKKLLLSDSGFYLCAWSGEPIEVSTDTQYFGPGTRLTVL.

The chain combines TRBV7-6 with TRBJ2-7, with D perhaps assigned TRBD1 or TRBD2 (6 bases each). The CDR3 runs 14 residues. CDR1 is SGHVS, CDR2 FNYEAQ, per germline. Trimming stripped 5 bases from V and 6 bases from J, with 17 bases between. This CDR3 is CASSKSTGACEQYF. CDR3 sequence (DNA): TGTGCCAGCAGCAAATCCACGGGGGCCTGCGAGCAGTACTTC.

This clonotype was seen at least ten times. J is TRBJ2-5 and V is TRBV6-2 or TRBV6-3; D might be TRBD1 or TRBD2, each matching 5 bases. Germline V gene sequence: CDR1 MNHEY, CDR2 SVGEGT. Trimming stripped 2 bases from V and 4 bases from J, with 14 bases between. The CDR3 is made up of 15 amino acids. The DNA for the CDR3 is TGTGCCAGCAGTTACGCTTCTGGGGGTCTAGAGACCCAGTACTTC. As protein: CASSYASGGLETQYF.

About this clonotype: A read error may produce the germline difference seen at one junction end. The V and J genes are TRBV6-6 and TRBJ2-7; D possibly corresponds to TRBD1 (6 bases). The CDR3 has 14 amino acids. CDR1 and CDR2 from the germline V gene are MNHNY and SVGAGI (reference sequence). The CDR3 loop is CASSLRQADYERYF. CDR3 nucleotide sequence: TGTGCCAGCAGTTTGAGACAGGCAGACTACGAGCGGTACTTC.

This clonotype has more than one count but fewer than ten. The rearrangement joins TRBV5-4 to TRBJ2-1; D gene unclear. The CDR3 runs to 14 residues. Germline V gene data show CDR1 as SGHNT and CDR2 as YYREEE (reference sequence). Trimming took 0 bases from V and 5 from J, leaving 9 bases between them. CDR3 sequence: CASSLAYGDNEQFF. For the CDR3, the DNA is TGTGCCAGCAGCTTGGCCTACGGAGACAATGAGCAGTTCTTC.

As concerns this clonotype: Given a much more abundant clone one base away, this may be a read error. V gene TRBV7-2 combines with J gene TRBJ2-3, with TRBD2 as a possible D gene (6 bases). Trimming took off 5 bases at V and 0 bases at J, with 12 bases between the two ends. CDR3 length: 15 amino acids. CDR1 is SGHTA, CDR2 FQGNSA, per germline. The chain's CDR3 is CASSTTSSSTDTQYF. The DNA for the CDR3 is TGTGCCAGCAGCACCACTAGCAGCAGCACAGATACGCAGTATTTT.

This clonotype was seen ten or more times. This chain uses TRBV9 with TRBJ2-3; TRBD2 matches 13 bases. V was pared by 0 bases and J by 3 bases, with 4 bases of the junction left unmatched. The germline V gene encodes CDR1 SGDLS and CDR2 YYNGEE. There are 17 residues in the CDR3. The CDR3 bases are TGTGCCAGCAGCGTAGACGGACTAGCGGGAGTTACAGATACGCAGTATTTT. Amino acids: CASSVDGLAGVTDTQYF.

This clonotype occurred many times. This rearrangement joins TRBV7-6 to TRBJ1-4, with 7 bases identical to TRBD1. Unmatched junction bases numbered 3, after V lost 2 bases and J lost 0 bases. The germline gives CDR1 SGHVS, CDR2 FNYEAQ. The CDR3 length is 16 residues. The CDR3 sequence is CASSLLGQSTNEKLFF. The CDR3 DNA reads TGTGCCAGCAGCTTACTGGGACAGTCAACTAATGAAAAACTGTTTTTT.

This rearrangement joins TRBV24-1 to TRBJ1-4; unclear D gene. Germline CDR1 is KGHDR and CDR2 is SFDVKD. The germline V and J ends were trimmed by 9 bases and 0 bases, with 10 bases remaining between them. The CDR3 runs to 14 residues. In DNA, the CDR3 is TGTGCCACCCAAGAACTCACAACTAATGAAAAACTGTTTTTT. Protein: CATQELTTNEKLFF.

This clonotype occurred many times. The gene calls are TRBV20-1 and TRBJ2-3; TRBD2 matches 10 bases. The J segment lost 4 bases and the V segment lost 2 bases, leaving 6 bases of the junction unmatched. CDR1 is DFQATT and CDR2 is SNEGSKA in the germline V gene (reference sequence). This CDR3 region has 15 residues. The CDR3 is CSARRLAGAADTQYF. The CDR3 coding sequence is TGCAGTGCTAGAAGGCTAGCGGGGGCGGCAGATACGCAGTATTTT.